Presented here are 15 T cell receptor beta chains from one specimen sequenced in a study of monozygotic twins with inflammatory bowel disease. From the 5' RACE reads, TCRdb lists one entry per CDR3 protein and no DNA. The sample holds more than 120,000 distinct CDR3 sequences. Material: blood. The source of these receptors is a human donor with ulcerative colitis or Crohn's disease, or a healthy co-twin of an affected twin (not recorded which).

The chain carries TRBV11-2 and TRBJ1-2; the D call from TCRdb, TRBD1, cannot be confirmed without DNA. Germline CDR1 SGHAT, CDR2 FQNNGV. The CDR3 totals 14 residues. The CDR3 loop is CASSNRTGLYGYTF.

This clonotype ranks as medium-sized in terms of frequency. The rearrangement links TRBV29-1 to TRBJ2-6. There are 13 residues in the CDR3. Germline assignment: CDR1 SQVTM and CDR2 ANQGSEA. The CDR3 region is CSVDSSGANVLTF.

The V and J genes are TRBV18 and TRBJ1-2; TCRdb's assignment of TRBD1 cannot be checked, as there is no DNA. The CDR3 covers 13 residues. Germline-derived CDR1 and CDR2 are KGHSH and LQKENI. The CDR3 reads CASSPDRGDGYTF.

CDR3: CASSLGGGTNEQYF. The chain has TRBV5-1 and TRBJ2-7; the D gene TCRdb calls, TRBD1, cannot be checked with no DNA. Per the germline V gene, CDR1 is SGHRS and CDR2 is YFSETQ. There are 14 residues in the CDR3.

The chain joins TRBV19 to TRBJ2-7; the D call of TRBD2 rests on TCRdb alone, since no DNA is present to check it. CDR3 length: 15 residues. Germline V gene data show CDR1 as LNHDA and CDR2 as SQIVND (reference sequence). CDR3: CASSMVEGLVYEQYF.

The chain links TRBV5-6 to TRBJ2-7; with no DNA, the TCRdb D assignment of TRBD1 cannot be verified. Germline-derived CDR1 and CDR2 are SGHDT and YYEEEE. This CDR3 has 13 residues. Here the CDR3 reads CASSGTGPYEQYF.

The chain combines TRBV4-2 with TRBJ2-7; TCRdb designates TRBD2, a call that cannot be tested without DNA. The germline V gene has CDR1 LGHNA and CDR2 YNFKEQ. CDR3 size: 15 residues. CDR3 protein: CASSHRLAGEYEQYF.

The chain joins TRBV19 to TRBJ1-6; lacking DNA, the TRBD1 call made by TCRdb goes unchecked. Germline lookup yields CDR1 LNHDA and CDR2 SQIVND (reference sequence). The CDR3 totals 14 residues. This chain's CDR3 is CASSSQGTNSPLHF.

The chain carries TRBV7-2 and TRBJ1-1. This CDR3 comprises 15 residues. Germline assignment: CDR1 SGHTA and CDR2 FQGNSA. CDR3 region: CASSSNRGTLTEAFF.

This chain links TRBV11-2 with TRBJ2-3; TCRdb's assignment of TRBD2 cannot be checked, as there is no DNA. Germline loops: CDR1 SGHAT, CDR2 FQNNGV. This CDR3 has 18 residues. CDR3 in amino acids: CASSRRYPQRGSTDTQYF.

J is TRBJ2-2 and V is TRBV7-9; the D gene TCRdb calls, TRBD1, cannot be checked with no DNA. The CDR3 covers 16 residues. Germline CDR1 SEHNR, CDR2 FQNEAQ (reference sequence). The CDR3 sequence is CASSPRQGAHTGELFF.

V and J are TRBV18 and TRBJ1-2; TCRdb calls TRBD1, which cannot be checked without DNA. Per germline, CDR1 KGHSH and CDR2 LQKENI. This CDR3 comprises 15 residues. The CDR3 sequence: CASSPRIQFPGGYTF. Based on the CDR3 plus reference TRBV18 and TRBJ1-2, the full variable domain is NAGVMQNPRHLVRRRGQEARLRCSPMKGHSHVYWYRQLPEEGLKFMVYLQKENIIDESGMPKERFSAEFPKEGPSILRIQQVVRGDSAAYFCASSPRIQFPGGYTFGSGTRLTVV.

The chain uses TRBV7-3 and TRBJ2-3; TCRdb lists TRBD2, though no DNA is available to test this call. Germline assignment: CDR1 SGHTA and CDR2 FQGTGA. The CDR3 is 18 residues long. CDR3: CASSLTPLAGGHTDTQYF.

The V and J genes are TRBV10-3 and TRBJ2-7. This CDR3 has 12 residues. The germline CDR1 and CDR2 sequences are ENHRY and SYGVKD. CDR3 protein: CAISEFVGEQYF.

This CDR3 is CASSYPDGGAWDTQYF. The chain has TRBV6-2 or TRBV6-3 and TRBJ2-3; TCRdb picks TRBD2, but there is no DNA to check that call. The CDR3 has 16 residues. CDR1 and CDR2 from the germline V gene are MNHEY and SVGEGT.